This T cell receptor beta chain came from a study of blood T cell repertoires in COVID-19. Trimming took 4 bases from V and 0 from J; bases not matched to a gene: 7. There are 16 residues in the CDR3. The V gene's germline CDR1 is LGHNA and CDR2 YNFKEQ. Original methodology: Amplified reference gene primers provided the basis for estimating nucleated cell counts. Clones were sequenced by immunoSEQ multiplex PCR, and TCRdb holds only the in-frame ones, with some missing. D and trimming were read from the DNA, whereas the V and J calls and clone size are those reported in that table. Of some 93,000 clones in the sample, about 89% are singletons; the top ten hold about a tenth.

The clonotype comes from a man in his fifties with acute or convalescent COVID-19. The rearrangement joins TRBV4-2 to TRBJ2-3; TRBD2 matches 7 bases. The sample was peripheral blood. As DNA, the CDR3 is TGTGCCAGCAGCCGCCATGCTAGCGGAAGCACAGATACGCAGTATTTT. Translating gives CASSRHASGSTDTQYF.